This T cell receptor beta chain stems from a study of vaccination and CD4 T cells after COVID-19. The treatment: roughly nine-day PBMC culture with coronavirus spike peptide pools or control peptides (ViraFEST assay). The study sequenced cultured CD4+ T cell DNA using the Oncomine TCR Beta short-read assay. From the PCR reads, TCRdb called clonotypes with MiXCR, one entry per CDR3 protein. Here the sample spans over 8,000 distinct CDR3 sequences, 55% to 70% being singletons. Trimming cost V 3 bases and J 2 bases, with 11 bases left between them. Per germline, CDR1 MNHEY and CDR2 SVGAGI. The CDR3 has 14 residues. In regard to this clonotype: Its antigen is currently unknown.

V usage is TRBV6-5 and J usage is TRBJ2-7; TRBD2 might be the D (6 bases). This clonotype was sampled from a human donor who had recovered from COVID-19. Material for sequencing was CD4+ T cells from blood, cultured in vitro. In DNA, the CDR3 is TGTGCCAGCAGTTATGGCCCGGGGGCCTACGAGCAGTACTTC. The encoded protein is CASSYGPGAYEQYF.